This TCR beta chain originates from a study of blood T cell repertoires in COVID-19. This CDR3 is 15 amino acids long. In germline, CDR1 is SSHAT, CDR2 FNYEAQ (reference sequence). With V trimmed by 1 base and J by 6 bases, 4 bases remained unmatched. Study processing details: How many nucleated cells were present was estimated from reference gene primer amplification. TCRdb's copy holds only in-frame clones and misses some; the assay was immunoSEQ multiplex PCR. The DNA was the basis for D and trimming; V, J and clone size are from that table. Among roughly 140,000 clones listed, around 87% were seen once.

The V gene is TRBV7-7, the J gene TRBJ2-2; 8 nucleotides agree with TRBD2. This TCR was recovered from a woman aged 40 to 50 with acute or convalescent COVID-19. The sample consisted of peripheral blood. In DNA form, the CDR3 reads TGTGCCAGCAGCTTAGACAGCGGGGGAGCCGGGGAGCTGTTTTTT. It codes for CASSLDSGGAGELFF.